Listed here are 13 T cell receptor beta chains from one sample, sequenced in a study of shared clonotypes between healthy human individuals. CD45RO-negative, CCR7-selected cells formed the naive CD8 fraction, which excluded terminally differentiated effector memory CD45RA+ cells. Assay: immunoSEQ multiplex PCR; the TCRdb copy retains only in-frame clones and omits some. The sample contains a few million clones, roughly 93% of which appear only once. Material for sequencing was naive CD8+ T cells from PBMCs. Every receptor here comes from a man aged 18 to 30 in good health. Some clones in this sample may be carry-over from other donors' samples.

This chain joins TRBV28 and TRBJ2-7; TRBD1 might be the D (5 bases). The CDR3 loop spans 12 amino acids. V was trimmed by 8 bases and J by 4 bases, leaving 12 bases between them. Per germline, CDR1 MDHEN and CDR2 SYDVKM. Here the CDR3 DNA reads TGTGCCAGCGGGGCCGGAAATTACGAGCAGTACTTC. Translation gives CASGAGNYEQYF. Looking up the rest from reference TRBV28 and TRBJ2-7 gives the full variable domain: DVKVTQSSRYLVKRTGEKVFLECVQDMDHENMFWYRQDPGLGLRLIYFSYDVKMKEKGDIPEGYSVSREKKERFSLILESASTNQTSMYLCASGAGNYEQYFGPGTRLTVT.

J is TRBJ2-2 and V is TRBV9, with 10 bases fitting TRBD2. J gave up 2 bases and V 3 bases, and 4 bases lay outside the gene matches. Per the germline V gene, CDR1 is SGDLS and CDR2 is YYNGEE. The CDR3 runs to 16 residues. CDR3 nucleotide sequence: TGTGCCAGCAGCGGAGGACTAGCGGATAACACCGGGGAGCTGTTTTTT. Encoded protein: CASSGGLADNTGELFF.

This chain uses TRBV2 with TRBJ2-1; TRBD2 matches 13 bases. CDR1 is SNHLY, CDR2 FYNNEI, per germline. The ends lost 2 bases at V and 9 bases at J; junction bases unmatched: 7. The CDR3 spans 16 residues. In nucleotides, the CDR3 is TGTGCCAGCAGTGAATATAGACTAGCGGGAGGTGGTGAGCAGTTCTTC. It codes for CASSEYRLAGGGEQFF.

V gene TRBV5-1 combines with J gene TRBJ2-3, with D tentatively TRBD2 (6 bases). V was shortened by 3 bases and J by 4 bases, with 21 bases between the two germline ends. The germline CDR1 and CDR2 sequences are SGHRS and YFSETQ. The CDR3 is 17 amino acids. In nucleotides, the CDR3 is TGCGCCAGCAGCTGGCAGGTAGGGGAGGTTTCCCCAGATACGCAGTATTTT. Protein sequence: CASSWQVGEVSPDTQYF.

CDR3 protein: CASRLGPIQGANGYTF. CDR3 in DNA: TGTGCCAGCAGACTAGGACCAATACAGGGGGCTAACGGCTACACCTTC. The J gene is TRBJ1-2, the V gene TRBV28, with TRBD1 matching 9 bases. This CDR3 region has 16 residues. In germline, CDR1 is MDHEN, CDR2 SYDVKM. The trim removed 6 bases at V and 8 bases at J, leaving 16 bases unmatched.

J is TRBJ2-7 and V is TRBV11-2; D gene ambiguous. Germline values: CDR1 SGHAT, CDR2 FQNNGV. The CDR3 sequence is 14 residues long. Between the trimmed V and J ends, which lost 5 bases and 0 bases, there was a span of 11 bases. The CDR3 here is CASSEDPDSYEQYF. The CDR3 DNA follows: TGTGCCAGCAGCGAGGATCCGGACTCCTACGAGCAGTACTTC.

Note on this clone: This same CDR3 is encoded by further DNA sequences in the sample. V usage is TRBV13 and J usage is TRBJ2-7; D call uncertain. The CDR3 is 12 residues long. Germline V gives CDR1 PRHDT, CDR2 FYEKMQ (reference sequence). V was trimmed by 2 bases and J by 2 bases, leaving 4 bases between them. Written as DNA, the CDR3 is TGTGCCAGCAGCTTATTAGCCTACGAGCAGTACTTC. It specifies CASSLLAYEQYF.

J is TRBJ1-1 and V is TRBV19; no definite D call. Germline CDR1 is LNHDA and CDR2 is SQIVND (reference sequence). The CDR3 is 11 amino acids. V lost 7 bases to trimming and J lost 4 bases, with 7 bases between them. The CDR3 reads CASNTGTEAFF. The CDR3, as DNA: TGTGCCAGTAATACCGGCACTGAAGCTTTCTTT.

The CDR3 loop is CASSLATGGTEAFF. The CDR3 DNA reads as TGTGCCAGCAGCTTAGCGACGGGGGGCACTGAAGCTTTCTTT. V is TRBV7-2 and J is TRBJ1-1, with D perhaps TRBD1 (5 bases). CDR3 length equals 14 residues. V shed 0 bases and J shed 4 bases, with 9 bases lying between them. Per germline, CDR1 SGHTA and CDR2 FQGNSA. Variable domain in full (rest from reference TRBV7-2 and TRBJ1-1): GAGVSQSPSNKVTEKGKDVELRCDPISGHTALYWYRQSLGQGLEFLIYFQGNSAPDKSGLPSDRFSAERTGGSVSTLTIQRTQQEDSAVYLCASSLATGGTEAFFGQGTRLTVV.

V gene TRBV7-9 combines with J gene TRBJ1-2, with D possibly being TRBD1 (5 bases). This CDR3 is built from 14 residues. Trimming cost V 1 base and J 8 bases, with 14 bases left between them. Germline CDR1 is SEHNR and CDR2 is FQNEAQ (reference sequence). For the CDR3, the DNA is TGTGCCAGCAGCTTAGTGGGCAGGGAGAACGGCTACACCTTC. Residues: CASSLVGRENGYTF.

J is TRBJ2-3 and V is TRBV6-1; TRBD2 agrees at 7 bases. The CDR3 loop spans 15 amino acids. In germline, CDR1 is MNHNS, CDR2 SASEGT. J was trimmed by 7 bases and V by 8 bases; bases with no gene match: 15. In DNA form, the CDR3 reads TGTGCCAGCGCCGCGGGGGTCAACAGTCTATATACGCAGTATTTT. It translates to CASAAGVNSLYTQYF.

This clone was found once. This chain joins TRBV5-8 and TRBJ2-7; D is unclear. The V and J ends lost 4 bases and 3 bases respectively, with 11 bases between them. The CDR3 extends over 13 amino acids. Germline CDR1 is SGHTS and CDR2 is YDEGEE. The CDR3 sequence: CASSPGRNYEQYF. The CDR3, as DNA: TGTGCCAGCAGCCCTGGACGGAACTACGAGCAGTACTTC.

This clone occurred once. The chain links TRBV5-4 to TRBJ2-1, with 11 bases matching TRBD2. The CDR3 loop spans 16 amino acids. V lost 3 bases, J lost 3 bases, and 5 bases stayed unmatched. Germline V gene sequence: CDR1 SGHNT, CDR2 YYREEE (reference sequence). CDR3 coding DNA: TGTGCCAGCAGCTCGGGACTAGCGGAGGTCTACAATGAGCAGTTCTTC. Encoded protein: CASSSGLAEVYNEQFF.